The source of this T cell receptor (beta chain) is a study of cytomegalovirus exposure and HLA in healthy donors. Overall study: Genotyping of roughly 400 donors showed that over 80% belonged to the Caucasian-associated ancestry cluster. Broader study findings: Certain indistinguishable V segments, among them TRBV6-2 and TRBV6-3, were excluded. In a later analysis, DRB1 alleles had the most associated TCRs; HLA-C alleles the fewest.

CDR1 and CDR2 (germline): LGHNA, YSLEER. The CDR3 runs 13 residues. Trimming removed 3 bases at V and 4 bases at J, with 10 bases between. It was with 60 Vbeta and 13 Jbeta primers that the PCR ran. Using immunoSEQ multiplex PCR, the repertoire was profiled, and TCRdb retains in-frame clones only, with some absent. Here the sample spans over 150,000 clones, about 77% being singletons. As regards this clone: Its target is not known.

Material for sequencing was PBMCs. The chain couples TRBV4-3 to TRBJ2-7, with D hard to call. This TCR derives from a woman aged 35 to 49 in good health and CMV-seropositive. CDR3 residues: CASSHLSGYEQYF. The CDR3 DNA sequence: TGCGCCAGCAGCCATTTGTCCGGGTACGAGCAGTACTTC.